Reported below is one TCR beta chain. Its antigen is undetermined. This record comes from a study of identical twins. Overall study results and limits: Partly confounded zero-insertion analyses could result from invariant MAIT and iNKT cells.

Each CDR3 protein gets one entry after TCRdb re-called the 5' RACE reads with MiXCR. The repertoire holds hundreds of thousands of distinct CDR3 sequences, with 15% to 20% as singletons. The length of the CDR3 is 17 residues. Unmatched junction bases numbered 5, after V lost 4 bases and J lost 4 bases. Germline assignment: CDR1 LGHDT and CDR2 YNNKEL (reference sequence). These data also formed part of another study, on T cells expressing NK-cell markers. That report adds: Within the sequenced cohort of eight donors, seven exhibited HCMV seropositivity and one was seronegative.

The chain joins TRBV3-1 to TRBJ2-3, with 16 bases identical to TRBD2. Sequences were obtained from PBMCs. The receptor was isolated from a woman aged 18-30 years in good health. The CDR3 spells CASSLGLAGGPSDTQYF. DNA of the CDR3: TGTGCCAGCAGCCTGGGACTAGCGGGGGGGCCGTCAGATACGCAGTATTTT.